The entry below gives a single T cell receptor beta chain sequence along with its context. These data belong to a study of blood T cell repertoires in COVID-19. The wider study: Sources were T cells, B-cell-depleted T cells, or PBMCs; the material itself was cDNA or gDNA.

V lost 1 base to trimming and J lost 0 bases, with 14 bases between them. Germline assignment: CDR1 SGHTS and CDR2 YDEGEE. The CDR3 covers 17 residues. In the authors' workflow: Counts of nucleated cells, estimated from reference gene primer amplification, were obtained. Only in-frame clones appear in the TCRdb table, and some are missing; sequencing was by immunoSEQ multiplex PCR. V and J calls and clone size come straight from that table; D and trimming were deduced from the DNA. The table includes about 250,000 clones, around 89% detected once. Sequencing was performed on peripheral blood. The TCR sequence derives from a young man with acute or convalescent COVID-19. This chain uses TRBV5-8 with TRBJ1-3; D not certain. The CDR3 reads CASSLIRSASSGNTIYF. The CDR3 coding sequence is TGTGCCAGCAGCTTGATTAGATCGGCTAGCTCTGGAAACACCATATATTTT.